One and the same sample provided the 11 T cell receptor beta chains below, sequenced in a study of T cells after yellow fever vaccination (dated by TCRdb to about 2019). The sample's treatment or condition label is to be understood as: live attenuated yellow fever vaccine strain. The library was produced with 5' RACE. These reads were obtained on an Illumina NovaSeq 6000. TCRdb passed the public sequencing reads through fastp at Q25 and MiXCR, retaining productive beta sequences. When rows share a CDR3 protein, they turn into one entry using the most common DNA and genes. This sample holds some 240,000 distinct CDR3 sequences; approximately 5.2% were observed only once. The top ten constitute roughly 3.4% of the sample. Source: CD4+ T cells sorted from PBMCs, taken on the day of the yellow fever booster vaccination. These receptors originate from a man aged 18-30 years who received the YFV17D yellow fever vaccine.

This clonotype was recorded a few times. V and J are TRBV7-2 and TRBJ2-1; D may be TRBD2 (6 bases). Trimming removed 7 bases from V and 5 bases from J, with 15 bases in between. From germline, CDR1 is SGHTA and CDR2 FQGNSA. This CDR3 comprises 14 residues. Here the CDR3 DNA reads TGTGCCAGCAAAGAGCTAGCGACGGACAATGAGCAGTTCTTC. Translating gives CASKELATDNEQFF.

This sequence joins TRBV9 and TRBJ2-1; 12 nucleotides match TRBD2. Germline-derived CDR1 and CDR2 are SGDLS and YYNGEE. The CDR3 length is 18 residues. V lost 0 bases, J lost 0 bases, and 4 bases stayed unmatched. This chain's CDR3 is CASSVVTSGGSSYNEQFF. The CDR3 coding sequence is TGTGCCAGCAGCGTAGTAACTAGCGGGGGGTCCTCCTACAATGAGCAGTTCTTC.

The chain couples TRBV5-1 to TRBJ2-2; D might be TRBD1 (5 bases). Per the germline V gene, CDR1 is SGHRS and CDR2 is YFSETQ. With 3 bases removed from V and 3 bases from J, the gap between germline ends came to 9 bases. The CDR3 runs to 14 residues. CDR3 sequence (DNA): TGCGCCAGCAGCTACAGGTTAGACACCGGGGAGCTGTTTTTT. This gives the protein CASSYRLDTGELFF. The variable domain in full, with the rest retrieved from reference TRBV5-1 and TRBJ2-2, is KAGVTQTPRYLIKTRGQQVTLSCSPISGHRSVSWYQQTPGQGLQFLFEYFSETQRNKGNFPGRFSGRQFSNSRSEMNVSTLELGDSALYLCASSYRLDTGELFFGEGSRLTVL.

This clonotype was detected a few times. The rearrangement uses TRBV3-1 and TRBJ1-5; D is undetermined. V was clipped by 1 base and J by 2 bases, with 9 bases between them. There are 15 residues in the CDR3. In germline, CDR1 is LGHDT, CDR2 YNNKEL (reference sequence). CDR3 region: CASSQGGMGNQPQHF. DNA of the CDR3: TGTGCCAGCAGCCAAGGCGGCATGGGCAATCAGCCCCAGCATTTT.

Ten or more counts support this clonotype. The CDR3 loop reads CASSYTGVHNEQFF. CDR3 in DNA: TGTGCCAGCAGTTATACAGGGGTCCACAATGAGCAGTTCTTC. This chain connects TRBV6-6 to TRBJ2-1; 7 nucleotides align to TRBD1. The ends lost 3 bases at V and 5 bases at J; junction bases unmatched: 4. Germline V CDR1 and CDR2: MNHNY, SVGAGI (reference sequence). The CDR3 loop spans 14 amino acids.

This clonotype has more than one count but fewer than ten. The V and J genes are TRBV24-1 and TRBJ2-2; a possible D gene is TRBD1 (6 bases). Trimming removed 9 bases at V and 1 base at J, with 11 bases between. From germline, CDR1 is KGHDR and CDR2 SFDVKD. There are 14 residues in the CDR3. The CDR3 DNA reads TGTGCCACCCGTCCGGGACAGAACACCGGGGAGCTGTTTTTT. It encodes CATRPGQNTGELFF.

The CDR3 DNA is TGTGCCAGCAGCCCTTTGGCAGGGAGAGGCTACACCTTC. It codes for CASSPLAGRGYTF. This chain links TRBV6-2 or TRBV6-3 with TRBJ1-2; a possible D gene is TRBD1 (5 bases). The germline V gene encodes CDR1 MNHEY and CDR2 SVGEGT. V lost 6 bases to trimming and J lost 8 bases, with 16 bases between them. The CDR3 sequence is 13 residues long.

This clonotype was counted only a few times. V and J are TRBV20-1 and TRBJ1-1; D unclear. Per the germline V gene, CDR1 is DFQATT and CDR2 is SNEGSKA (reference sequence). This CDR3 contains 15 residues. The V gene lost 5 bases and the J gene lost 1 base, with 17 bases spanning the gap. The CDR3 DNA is TGCAGTGCTCCCCGAGGAGTCTGGGGGAACACTGAAGCTTTCTTT. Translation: CSAPRGVWGNTEAFF.

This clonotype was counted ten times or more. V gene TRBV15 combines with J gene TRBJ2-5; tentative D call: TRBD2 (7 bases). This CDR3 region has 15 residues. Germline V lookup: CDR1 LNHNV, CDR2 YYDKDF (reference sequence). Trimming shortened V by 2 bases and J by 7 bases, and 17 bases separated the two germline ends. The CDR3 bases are TGTGCCACCAGCAGACTAGGGGGGGAGGTAGTGACCCAGTACTTC. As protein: CATSRLGGEVVTQYF.

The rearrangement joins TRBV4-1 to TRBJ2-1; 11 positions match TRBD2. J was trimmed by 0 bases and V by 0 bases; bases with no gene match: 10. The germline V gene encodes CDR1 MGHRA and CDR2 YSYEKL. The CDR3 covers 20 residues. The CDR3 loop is CASSQDLVLAGGLSYNEQFF. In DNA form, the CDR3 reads TGCGCCAGCAGCCAAGATTTGGTCCTAGCGGGGGGTCTCTCCTACAATGAGCAGTTCTTC.

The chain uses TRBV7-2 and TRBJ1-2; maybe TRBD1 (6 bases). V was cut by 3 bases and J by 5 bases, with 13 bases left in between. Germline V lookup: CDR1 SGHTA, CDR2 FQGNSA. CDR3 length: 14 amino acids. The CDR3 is CASSFHGGQYGYTF. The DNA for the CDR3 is TGTGCCAGCAGCTTCCACGGGGGCCAGTATGGCTACACCTTC.